Sample share makes the clone carrying this T cell receptor beta chain medium-sized. Its target is unknown. The sequenced template was cDNA made from the entire isolated RNA. Approximately 4 million reads was the average for naive, central memory and regulatory T cell samples. Clones were sequenced by immunoSEQ multiplex PCR, and TCRdb holds only the in-frame ones, with some missing. The data show some 150,000 clones, around 10% seen once. This sample was taken from a study of beta chain features in type 1 diabetes. V was trimmed by 8 bases and J by 3 bases, leaving 11 bases between them. Germline V gene lookup returns CDR1 MNHEY and CDR2 SMNVEV (reference sequence). The CDR3 spans 12 residues. General observations from the study: A potential influence of HLA type upon TCRB rearrangement remained unresolved herein. A cDNA-based sequencing approach could over-represent cells with high TCR expression. Patients showed naive, central memory and Treg TCRB repertoires that appeared more similar than those of healthy donors.

This receptor was taken from a man aged 18 to 35 in good health. The source material was central memory CD4+ T cells from blood. J is TRBJ2-7 and V is TRBV27; no reliable D call. In DNA, the CDR3 is TGTGCCAGCCTCGGCCGGCGCTACGAGCAGTACTTC. It codes for CASLGRRYEQYF.